The 19 T cell receptor beta chains below were found in one sample sequenced in a study of CD8+ T cells in alopecia areata. Reverse transcription of extracted RNA yielded cDNA, which provided the sequencing template. Some clones are missing from TCRdb's copy, which holds only in-frame ones; the method was immunoSEQ multiplex PCR. The repertoire holds roughly 180,000 clones, with roughly 46% as singletons. Treatment denoted: oral pan-JAK inhibitor, 5-10 mg twice daily. The material sequenced was CD8+ T cells sorted from blood, taken at approximately week 52, from a patient treated with tofacitinib. The receptors shown here come from a human donor with alopecia areata.

This clone appeared a few times. The CDR3 sequence: CASSFSGISYEQYF. Here the CDR3 DNA reads TGTGCCAGCAGCTTCTCGGGGATCTCCTACGAGCAGTACTTC. The J gene is TRBJ2-7, the V gene TRBV5-6, with D maybe TRBD2 (5 bases). CDR3 length: 14 amino acids. The ends were cut back, 2 bases at V and 0 bases at J, with 9 bases in the middle. CDR1 and CDR2 from the germline V gene are SGHDT and YYEEEE.

This clone was detected only a few times. The chain joins TRBV6-5 to TRBJ2-7, with 9 bases matching TRBD1. The trim removed 6 bases at V and 5 bases at J, leaving 5 bases unmatched. The CDR3 totals 13 residues. CDR1 MNHEY and CDR2 SVGAGI come from the germline V gene. CDR3 nucleotides: TGTGCCAGCAGAACAGGGGGCCGGAACGAGCAGTACTTC. As protein: CASRTGGRNEQYF.

V usage is TRBV2 and J usage is TRBJ1-2, with D uncertain. The V end was cut by 9 bases, the J end by 5 bases, with 19 bases between. There are 14 residues in the CDR3. Germline CDR1 is SNHLY and CDR2 is FYNNEI. The CDR3 coding sequence is TGTGCCAGAGACCGGGCCTCGGAAGCTTATGGCTACACCTTC. It codes for CARDRASEAYGYTF. The variable domain in full, with the rest retrieved from reference TRBV2 and TRBJ1-2, is EPEVTQTPSHQVTQMGQEVILRCVPISNHLYFYWYRQILGQKVEFLVSFYNNEISEKSEIFDDQFSVERPDGSNFTLKIRSTKLEDSAMYFCARDRASEAYGYTFGSGTRLTVV.

The rearrangement uses TRBV14 and TRBJ2-7, with D perhaps matching TRBD2 (5 bases). The germline gives CDR1 SGHDN, CDR2 FVKESK. Trimming cost V 5 bases and J 0 bases, with 8 bases left between them. The CDR3 sequence is 13 residues long. The CDR3 nucleotides read TGTGCCAGCAGCGGCGGGTTCTCCTACGAGCAGTACTTC. This codes for CASSGGFSYEQYF.

The chain couples TRBV30 to TRBJ1-2; D uncertain. Germline lookup yields CDR1 GTSNPN and CDR2 SVGIG (reference sequence). V was clipped by 5 bases and J by 0 bases, with 7 bases between them. The length of the CDR3 is 12 residues. Here the CDR3 reads CAWAGTNYGYTF. The CDR3 DNA reads as TGTGCCTGGGCAGGAACTAACTATGGCTACACCTTC.

This chain connects TRBV7-2 to TRBJ2-5; 8 bases fit TRBD1. Germline CDR1 reads SGHTA; CDR2 reads FQGNSA. The V and J ends lost 5 bases and 4 bases, in that order; junction bases with no gene match: 3. The CDR3 covers 13 residues. CDR3 sequence reads: CASSGQGLETQYF. CDR3 DNA: TGTGCCAGCAGCGGACAGGGTCTAGAGACCCAGTACTTC.

This chain links TRBV7-6 with TRBJ1-1; unclear D gene. V lost 1 base and J lost 5, with 11 bases in between. The CDR3 spans 14 residues. Per germline, CDR1 SGHVS and CDR2 FNYEAQ. In DNA form, the CDR3 reads TGTGCCAGCAGCTTAGGGTCGGCGTCTACTGAAGCTTTCTTT. This codes for CASSLGSASTEAFF.

This chain uses TRBV5-1 with TRBJ2-2, with 8 nucleotides matching TRBD1. CDR1 and CDR2 (germline): SGHRS, YFSETQ. This CDR3 region has 14 residues. The V and J ends lost 7 bases and 2 bases, in that order; junction bases with no gene match: 4. CDR3 sequence (DNA): TGCGCCAGCGCACAGGGGGTTAACACCGGGGAGCTGTTTTTT. The encoded protein is CASAQGVNTGELFF.

This clone was observed a single time. The chain recombines TRBV7-9 with TRBJ1-2, with D unclear. Germline loops: CDR1 SEHNR, CDR2 FQNEAQ (reference sequence). CDR3 length equals 14 residues. Between the trimmed V and J ends, which lost 5 bases and 5 bases, there was a span of 15 bases. CDR3 sequence (DNA): TGTGCCAGCAGCCTCTTAAGGAAGAGGTATGGCTACACCTTC. Protein sequence: CASSLLRKRYGYTF. Variable domain in full (rest from reference TRBV7-9 and TRBJ1-2): DTGVSQNPRHKITKRGQNVTFRCDPISEHNRLYWYRQTLGQGPEFLTYFQNEAQLEKSRLLSDRFSAERPKGSFSTLEIQRTEQGDSAMYLCASSLLRKRYGYTFGSGTRLTVV.

This clone has just a few counts. The chain recombines TRBV7-2 with TRBJ2-7, with D possibly being TRBD1 or TRBD2 (6 bases each). CDR1 and CDR2 (germline): SGHTA, FQGNSA. V was cut by 1 base and J by 0 bases, with 13 bases left in between. CDR3 length equals 16 residues. CDR3 sequence: CASSLGGGDNSYEQYF. In DNA, the CDR3 is TGTGCCAGCAGCTTAGGGGGCGGGGACAACTCCTACGAGCAGTACTTC.

V and J are TRBV19 and TRBJ2-7; a weak D match, TRBD1 (6 bases). This CDR3 contains 13 residues. CDR1 is LNHDA, CDR2 SQIVND, per germline (reference sequence). V was trimmed by 5 bases and J by 0 bases, leaving 8 bases between them. The CDR3 sequence is CASSGQLSYEQYF. In DNA, the CDR3 is TGTGCCAGTAGTGGACAGCTCTCCTACGAGCAGTACTTC.

This clone was detected a few times. Within the sample, other DNA sequences also encode this same CDR3. V is TRBV9 and J is TRBJ2-3; D gene ambiguous. The CDR3 consists of 12 residues. Trimming left V 0 bases short and J 4 bases short, with 3 bases between. Per the germline V gene, CDR1 is SGDLS and CDR2 is YYNGEE. The chain's CDR3 is CASSVDSDTQYF. DNA of the CDR3: TGTGCCAGCAGCGTAGACTCAGATACGCAGTATTTT.

This clone was seen more than once but under ten times. The rearrangement joins TRBV14 to TRBJ2-1; 8 bases fit TRBD2. The CDR3 is 16 amino acids. Germline assignment: CDR1 SGHDN and CDR2 FVKESK. Unmatched junction bases numbered 13, after V lost 4 bases and J lost 8 bases. CDR3 protein: CASSPPAGGLRDEQFF. The CDR3 DNA is TGTGCCAGCAGCCCCCCGGCGGGGGGCCTTCGGGATGAGCAGTTCTTC.

The V and J genes are TRBV5-4 and TRBJ2-2; a weak D match, TRBD1 (6 bases). CDR1 is SGHNT and CDR2 is YYREEE in the germline V gene (reference sequence). With 1 base removed from V and 4 bases from J, the gap between germline ends came to 11 bases. The CDR3 loop spans 15 amino acids. DNA of the CDR3: TGTGCCAGCAGCTTGAGGGGGTCTGGCACCGGGGAGCTGTTTTTT. It is translated as CASSLRGSGTGELFF.

Written as DNA, the CDR3 is TGTGCCAGCAGCCGGACGCAAGCCTACAATGAGCAGTTCTTC. Its translation is CASSRTQAYNEQFF. The gene calls are TRBV6-5 and TRBJ2-1; D unclear. V was shortened by 6 bases and J by 2 bases, with 11 bases between the two germline ends. Germline-derived CDR1 and CDR2 are MNHEY and SVGAGI. The length of the CDR3 is 14 residues.

This clone was observed a handful of times. The chain joins TRBV7-9 to TRBJ2-5; D may match TRBD1 or TRBD2 (5 bases each). V lost 3 bases to trimming and J lost 2 bases, with 13 bases between them. Germline V lookup: CDR1 SEHNR, CDR2 FQNEAQ (reference sequence). The CDR3 length is 15 residues. The CDR3: CASSLVWDEQETQYF. The DNA for the CDR3 is TGTGCCAGCAGCTTGGTATGGGACGAGCAAGAGACCCAGTACTTC.

The gene calls are TRBV2 and TRBJ2-3; 12 bases map to TRBD2. Trimming at V came to 6 bases and at J to 2 bases, leaving 6 bases not matched to a gene. Germline V gene data show CDR1 as SNHLY and CDR2 as FYNNEI. CDR3 length: 16 amino acids. Written as DNA, the CDR3 is TGTGCCAGCAGAGAACTAGCGGGGGGACTCACAGATACGCAGTATTTT. Translation gives CASRELAGGLTDTQYF.

The chain recombines TRBV30 with TRBJ1-2; D ambiguous. The CDR3 is 13 amino acids. Trimming stripped 2 bases from V and 6 bases from J, with 13 bases between. Germline V gene data show CDR1 as GTSNPN and CDR2 as SVGIG (reference sequence). The CDR3 loop is CAWSYRGRNGYTF. CDR3 DNA: TGTGCCTGGAGTTACCGCGGTAGAAATGGCTACACCTTC.

The chain recombines TRBV27 with TRBJ1-1; D perhaps matches TRBD1 (6 bases). The length of the CDR3 is 11 residues. Germline V gene data show CDR1 as MNHEY and CDR2 as SMNVEV (reference sequence). The germline V and J ends were trimmed by 6 bases and 11 bases, with 13 bases remaining between them. CDR3 bases: TGTGCCAGCAGGGAAAGGGGGGAGGCTTTCTTT. It is translated as CASRERGEAFF.